This T cell receptor beta chain emerged from a study of vaccination and CD4 T cells after COVID-19. Study details: Convalescent patients gave post-COVID blood a median roughly 96 days post-diagnosis, range 35 to 161.

Details on this clonotype: The antigen remains unidentified.

Germline CDR1 reads DFQATT; CDR2 reads SNEGSKA (reference sequence). The J segment lost 1 base and the V segment lost 4 bases, leaving 4 bases of the junction unmatched. The CDR3 sequence is 15 residues long. The treatment: approximately nine-day PBMC culture with coronavirus spike peptide pools or control peptides (ViraFEST assay). Under the ViraFEST approach, antigen-specific T cells were expanded with peptide pools and TCRs subsequently sequenced. By negative selection, CD4+ T cells were isolated once culture had run for approximately 11 days. Once obtained from cultured CD4+ T cells, the DNA was sequenced using the Oncomine TCR Beta short-read assay. Investigators isolated genomic DNA from cultured CD4+ T cells. A single record per CDR3 protein comes from TCRdb applying MiXCR to the PCR reads. The sample lists about 20,000 distinct CDR3 sequences, approximately 50% occurring once.

The origin of this receptor is a human donor who had recovered from COVID-19. The V call is TRBV20-1, the J call TRBJ2-3, with TRBD2 matching 11 bases. Source material: CD4+ T cells from blood, cultured in vitro. In DNA form, the CDR3 reads TGCAGTGCTAATAGCGGGAGGGCCCGCACAGATACGCAGTATTTT. Amino acids: CSANSGRARTDTQYF.